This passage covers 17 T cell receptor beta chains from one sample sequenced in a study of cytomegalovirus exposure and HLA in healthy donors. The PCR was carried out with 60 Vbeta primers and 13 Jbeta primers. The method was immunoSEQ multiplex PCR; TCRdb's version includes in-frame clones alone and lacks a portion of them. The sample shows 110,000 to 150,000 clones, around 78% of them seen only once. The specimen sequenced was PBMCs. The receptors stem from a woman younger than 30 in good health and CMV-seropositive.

The CDR3 region is CASRSILDSDTEAFF. CDR3 DNA: TGTGCCAGCCGAAGCATCCTCGATTCGGACACTGAAGCTTTCTTT. The chain recombines TRBV5-5 with TRBJ1-1; no definite D call. The CDR3 runs 15 residues. Between the trimmed V and J ends, which lost 7 bases and 3 bases, there was a span of 19 bases. Per germline, CDR1 SGHKS and CDR2 YYEKEE (reference sequence).

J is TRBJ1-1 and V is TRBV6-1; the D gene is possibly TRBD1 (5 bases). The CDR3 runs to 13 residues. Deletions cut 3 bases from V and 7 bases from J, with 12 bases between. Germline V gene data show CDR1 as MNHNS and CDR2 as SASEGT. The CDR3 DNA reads TGTGCCAGCAGTGATCCTGGACAAAGTGAAGCTTTCTTT. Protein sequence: CASSDPGQSEAFF.

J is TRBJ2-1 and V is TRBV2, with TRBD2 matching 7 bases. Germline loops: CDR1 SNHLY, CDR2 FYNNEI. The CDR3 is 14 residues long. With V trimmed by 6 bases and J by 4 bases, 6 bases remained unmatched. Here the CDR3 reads CASRRSGEYNEQFF. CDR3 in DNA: TGTGCCAGCAGACGGAGCGGGGAGTACAATGAGCAGTTCTTC.

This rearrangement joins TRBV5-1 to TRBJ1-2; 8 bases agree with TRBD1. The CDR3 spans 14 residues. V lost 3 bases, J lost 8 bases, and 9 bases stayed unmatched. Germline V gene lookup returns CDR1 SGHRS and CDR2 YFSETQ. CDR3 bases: TGCGCCAGCAGCTCCCCGGACAGGGTGTCCGGCTACACCTTC. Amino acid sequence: CASSSPDRVSGYTF.

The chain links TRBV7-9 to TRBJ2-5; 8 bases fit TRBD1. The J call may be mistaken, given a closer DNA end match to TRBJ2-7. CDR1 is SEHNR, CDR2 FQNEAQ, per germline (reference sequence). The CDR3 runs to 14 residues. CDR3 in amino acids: CASSLGDRIYEQYF. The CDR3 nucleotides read TGTGCCAGCAGCTTAGGGGACAGGATCTACGAGCAGTACTTC.

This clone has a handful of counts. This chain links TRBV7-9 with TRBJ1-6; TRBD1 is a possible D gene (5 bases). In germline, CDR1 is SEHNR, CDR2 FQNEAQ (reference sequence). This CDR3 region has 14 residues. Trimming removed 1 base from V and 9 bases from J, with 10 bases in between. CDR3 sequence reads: CASSLVVGLSPLHF. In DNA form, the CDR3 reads TGTGCCAGCAGCTTAGTTGTGGGGCTTTCACCCCTCCACTTT.

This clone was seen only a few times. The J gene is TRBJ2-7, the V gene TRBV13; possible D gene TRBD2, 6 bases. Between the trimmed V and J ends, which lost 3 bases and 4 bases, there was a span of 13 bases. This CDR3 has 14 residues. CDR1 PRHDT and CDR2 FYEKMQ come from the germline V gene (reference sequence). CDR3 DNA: TGTGCCAGCAGCTTCGGTAGTAGCGGATACGAGCAGTACTTC. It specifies CASSFGSSGYEQYF.

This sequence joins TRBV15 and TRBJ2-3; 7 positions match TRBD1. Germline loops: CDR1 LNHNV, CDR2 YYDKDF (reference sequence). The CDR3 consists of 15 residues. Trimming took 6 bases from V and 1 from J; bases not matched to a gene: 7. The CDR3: CATSLAQGGTDTQYF. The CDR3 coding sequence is TGTGCCACCAGTTTAGCCCAGGGGGGCACAGATACGCAGTATTTT.

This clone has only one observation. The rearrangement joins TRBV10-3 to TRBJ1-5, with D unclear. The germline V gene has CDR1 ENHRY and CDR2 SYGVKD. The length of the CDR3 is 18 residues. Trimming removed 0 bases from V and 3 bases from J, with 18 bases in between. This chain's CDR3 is CAISESIGPVTLNQPQHF. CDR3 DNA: TGTGCCATCAGTGAGTCGATAGGTCCCGTGACACTCAATCAGCCCCAGCATTTT.

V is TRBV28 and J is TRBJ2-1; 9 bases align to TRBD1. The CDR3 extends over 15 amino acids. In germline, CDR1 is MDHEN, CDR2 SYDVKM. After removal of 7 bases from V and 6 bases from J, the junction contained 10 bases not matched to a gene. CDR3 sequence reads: CASNPRWDRVNEQFF. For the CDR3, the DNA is TGTGCCAGCAATCCCAGATGGGACAGGGTCAATGAGCAGTTCTTC.

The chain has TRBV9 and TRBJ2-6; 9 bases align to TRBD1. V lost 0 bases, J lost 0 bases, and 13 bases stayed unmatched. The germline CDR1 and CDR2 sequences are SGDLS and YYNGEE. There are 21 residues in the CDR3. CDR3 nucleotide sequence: TGTGCCAGCAGCGTAGGAGTTCTTCGGGGACAGGGTCACTCTGGGGCCAACGTCCTGACTTTC. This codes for CASSVGVLRGQGHSGANVLTF.

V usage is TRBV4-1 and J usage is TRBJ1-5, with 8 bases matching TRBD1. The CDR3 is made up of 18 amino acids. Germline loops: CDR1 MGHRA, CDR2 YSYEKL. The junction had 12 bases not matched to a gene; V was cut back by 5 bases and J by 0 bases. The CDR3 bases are TGCGCCAGCAGCGCTACGGACAGGGAGGTCCATAGCAATCAGCCCCAGCATTTT. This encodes CASSATDREVHSNQPQHF.

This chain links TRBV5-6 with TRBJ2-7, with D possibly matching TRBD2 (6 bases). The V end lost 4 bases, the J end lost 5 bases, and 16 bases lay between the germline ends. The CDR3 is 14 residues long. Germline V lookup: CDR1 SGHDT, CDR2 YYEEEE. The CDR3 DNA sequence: TGTGCCAGCAGCCGTCGGGGGTCCCCCAACGAGCAGTACTTC. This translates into CASSRRGSPNEQYF.

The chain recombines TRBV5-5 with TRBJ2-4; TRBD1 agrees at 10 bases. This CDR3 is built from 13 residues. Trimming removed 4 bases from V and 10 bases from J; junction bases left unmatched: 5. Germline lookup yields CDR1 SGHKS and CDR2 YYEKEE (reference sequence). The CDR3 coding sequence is TGTGCCAGCAGCCGGGACAGGGGAGTTATTCAGTACTTC. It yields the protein CASSRDRGVIQYF.

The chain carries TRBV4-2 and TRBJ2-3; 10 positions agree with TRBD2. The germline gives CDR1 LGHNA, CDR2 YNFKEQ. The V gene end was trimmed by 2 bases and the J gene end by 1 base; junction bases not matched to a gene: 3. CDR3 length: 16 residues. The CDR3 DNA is TGTGCCAGCAGCCAAAATCTAGCGGGGGGCACAGATACGCAGTATTTT. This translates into CASSQNLAGGTDTQYF.

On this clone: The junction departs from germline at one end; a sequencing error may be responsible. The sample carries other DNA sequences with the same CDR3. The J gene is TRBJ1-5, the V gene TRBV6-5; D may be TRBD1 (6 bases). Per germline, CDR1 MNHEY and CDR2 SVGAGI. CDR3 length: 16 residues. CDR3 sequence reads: CASSYLQGKGNQPQHF. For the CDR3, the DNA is TGTGCTAGCAGTTACCTACAGGGTAAGGGCAATCAGCCCCAGCATTTT.

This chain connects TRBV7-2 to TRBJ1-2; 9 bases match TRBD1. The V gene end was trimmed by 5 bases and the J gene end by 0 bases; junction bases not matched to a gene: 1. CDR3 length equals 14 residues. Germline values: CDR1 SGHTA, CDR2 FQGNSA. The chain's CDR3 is CASSRTGANYGYTF. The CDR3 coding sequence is TGTGCCAGCAGCCGGACAGGGGCTAACTATGGCTACACCTTC.